This T cell receptor (beta chain) was sequenced during a study of control samples from healthy donors and cancer patients. The CDR3 sequence is 11 residues long. CDR1 MGHDK and CDR2 SYGVNS come from the germline V gene. The V end lost 2 bases, the J end lost 5 bases, and 3 bases lay between the germline ends. Only in-frame clones appear in the TCRdb table, and some are missing; sequencing was by immunoSEQ multiplex PCR. The sample includes more than 35,000 clones, around 83% of them seen just once. Only a few counts were recorded for this clone. The gene calls are TRBV25-1 and TRBJ1-1; no definite D call. This sequence was found in a woman aged 60 to 75 with lung cancer. The sequencing input was PBMCs. The CDR3: CASSEGTEAFF. CDR3 bases: TGTGCCAGCAGTGAAGGTACTGAAGCTTTCTTT.